The T cell receptor (beta chain) under discussion was sequenced for a study of T cells after yellow fever vaccination. Study-wide results and limits: Clones that expanded after primary vaccination mostly reappeared after the booster (roughly 96% CD4, 70% to 90% CD8).

V was shortened by 3 bases and J by 7 bases, with 16 bases between the two germline ends. This CDR3 region has 14 residues. The germline gives CDR1 DFQATT, CDR2 SNEGSKA (reference sequence). This clonotype was seen more than once but under ten times. Antigen specificity is unknown. TCR cDNA was made by 5'RACE template switching, adding a universal primer site and UMIs. TCRdb ran MiXCR on the 5' RACE reads and lists one entry per CDR3 protein. The repertoire consists of about 630,000 distinct CDR3 sequences, with over 9% occurring once and the leading ten covering 15%. The clonotype originates from a man aged 30 to 45 who received the YFV17D yellow fever vaccine. The sample consisted of PBMCs, taken on the day of the yellow fever booster vaccination. The chain employs TRBV20-1 and TRBJ1-5, with a possible D match to TRBD1 (5 bases). Here the CDR3 reads CSASRAGKGQPQHF. CDR3 in DNA: TGCAGTGCTAGTCGGGCAGGGAAAGGGCAGCCCCAGCATTTT.